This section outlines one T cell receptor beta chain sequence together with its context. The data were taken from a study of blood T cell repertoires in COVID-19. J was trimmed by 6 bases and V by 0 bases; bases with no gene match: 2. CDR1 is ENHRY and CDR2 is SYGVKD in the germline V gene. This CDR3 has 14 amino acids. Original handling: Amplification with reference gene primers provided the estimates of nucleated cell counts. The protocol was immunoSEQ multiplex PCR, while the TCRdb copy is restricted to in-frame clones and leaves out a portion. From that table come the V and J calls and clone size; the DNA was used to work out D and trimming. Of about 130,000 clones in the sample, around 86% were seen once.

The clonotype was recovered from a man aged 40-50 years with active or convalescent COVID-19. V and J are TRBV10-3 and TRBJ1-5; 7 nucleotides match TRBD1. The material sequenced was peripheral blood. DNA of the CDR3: TGTGCCATCAGTGAGTCCCAGGGGGTTCAGCCCCAGCATTTT. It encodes CAISESQGVQPQHF.